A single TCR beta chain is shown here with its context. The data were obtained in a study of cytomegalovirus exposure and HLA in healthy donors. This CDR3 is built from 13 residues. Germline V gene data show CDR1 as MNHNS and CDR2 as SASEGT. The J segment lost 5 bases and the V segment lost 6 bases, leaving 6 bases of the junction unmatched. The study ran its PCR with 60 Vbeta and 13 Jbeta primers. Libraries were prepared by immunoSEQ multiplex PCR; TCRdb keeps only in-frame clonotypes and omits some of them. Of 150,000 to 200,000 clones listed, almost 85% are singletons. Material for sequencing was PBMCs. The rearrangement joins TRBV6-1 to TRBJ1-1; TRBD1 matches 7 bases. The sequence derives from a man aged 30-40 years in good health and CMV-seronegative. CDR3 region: CASSLQGWTEAFF. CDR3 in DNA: TGTGCCAGCAGCCTACAGGGGTGGACTGAAGCTTTCTTT.